This TCR beta chain was identified in a study of T cell repertoires in cytomegalovirus infection. From the reads, TCRdb called clonotypes with MiXCR, one entry per CDR3 protein. The profile shows 250,000 to 300,000 distinct CDR3 sequences, under 30% of them singletons. Only a few counts were recorded for this clonotype. This CDR3 has 13 residues. Germline values: CDR1 DFQATT, CDR2 SNEGSKA (reference sequence). The sequence was obtained from a human donor in good health (CMV status not recorded). Some clones in this sample may be carry-over from other donors' samples. Sequenced input: PBMCs. V is TRBV20-1 and J is TRBJ2-5, with no clear D. CDR3 amino acids: CSEALGSQETQYF. The CDR3 DNA reads TGCAGCGAAGCTTTGGGGTCCCAAGAGACCCAGTACTTC.